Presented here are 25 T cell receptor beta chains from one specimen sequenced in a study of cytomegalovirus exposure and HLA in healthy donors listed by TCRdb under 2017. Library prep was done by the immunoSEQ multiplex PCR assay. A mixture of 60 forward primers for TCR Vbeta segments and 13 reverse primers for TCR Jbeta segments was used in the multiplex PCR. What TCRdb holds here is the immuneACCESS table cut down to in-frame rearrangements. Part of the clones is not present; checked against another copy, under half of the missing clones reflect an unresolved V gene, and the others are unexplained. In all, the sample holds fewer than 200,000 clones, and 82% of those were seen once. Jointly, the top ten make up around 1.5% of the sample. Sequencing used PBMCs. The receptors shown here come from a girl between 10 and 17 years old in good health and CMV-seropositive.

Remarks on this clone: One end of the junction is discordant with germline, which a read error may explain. CDR3 sequence: CASSEAPTGFGELFF. The CDR3 DNA is TGTGCCAGCAGCGAAGCCCCCACAGGGTTCGGGGAGCTGTTTTTT. This rearrangement joins TRBV2 to TRBJ2-2, with a possible D match to TRBD1 (6 bases). CDR3 length: 15 residues. Germline-derived CDR1 and CDR2 are SNHLY and FYNNEI.

The CDR3 bases are TGCGCCAGCAGCCCGGGGGGAGGTTACGAGCAGTACTTC. Its translation is CASSPGGGYEQYF. The chain couples TRBV5-1 to TRBJ2-7, with 7 bases that match TRBD2. This CDR3 spans 13 amino acids. CDR1 and CDR2 from the germline V gene are SGHRS and YFSETQ. Trimming at V came to 4 bases and at J to 4 bases, leaving 5 bases not matched to a gene.

The CDR3 is CASSESGAVKLFF. The CDR3 DNA is TGTGCCAGCAGTGAATCTGGGGCGGTGAAACTGTTTTTT. The J gene is TRBJ1-4, the V gene TRBV6-1; D perhaps matches TRBD1 (5 bases). This CDR3 has 13 residues. Germline CDR1 is MNHNS and CDR2 is SASEGT. Between the trimmed V and J ends, which lost 2 bases and 11 bases, there was a span of 12 bases.

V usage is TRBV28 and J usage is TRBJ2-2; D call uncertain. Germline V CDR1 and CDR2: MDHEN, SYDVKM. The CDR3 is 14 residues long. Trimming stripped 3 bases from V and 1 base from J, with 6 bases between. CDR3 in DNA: TGTGCCAGCAGTTTTCTGAGGAACACCGGGGAGCTGTTTTTT. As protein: CASSFLRNTGELFF.

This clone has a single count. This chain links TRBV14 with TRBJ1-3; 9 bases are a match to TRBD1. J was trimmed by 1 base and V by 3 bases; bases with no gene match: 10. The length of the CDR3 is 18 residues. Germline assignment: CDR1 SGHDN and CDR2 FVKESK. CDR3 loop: CASSHPGTGIYSGNTIYF. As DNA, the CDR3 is TGTGCCAGCAGCCATCCCGGGACAGGGATTTATTCTGGAAACACCATATATTTT.

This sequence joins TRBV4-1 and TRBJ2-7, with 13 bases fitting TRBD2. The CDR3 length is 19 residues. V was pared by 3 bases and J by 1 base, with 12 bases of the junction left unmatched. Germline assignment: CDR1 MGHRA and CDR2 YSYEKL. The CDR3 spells CASSHSPGLAGVASYEQYF. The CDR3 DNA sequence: TGCGCCAGCAGCCATTCCCCCGGACTAGCGGGAGTTGCATCCTACGAGCAGTACTTC.

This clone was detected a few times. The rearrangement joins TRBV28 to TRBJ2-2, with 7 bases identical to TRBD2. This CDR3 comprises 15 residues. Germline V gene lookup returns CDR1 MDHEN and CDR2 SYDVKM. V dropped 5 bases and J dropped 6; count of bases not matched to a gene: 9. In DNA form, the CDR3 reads TGTGCCAGCAGTATGGGAGGGGCGCAATCCGGGGAGCTGTTTTTT. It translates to CASSMGGAQSGELFF.

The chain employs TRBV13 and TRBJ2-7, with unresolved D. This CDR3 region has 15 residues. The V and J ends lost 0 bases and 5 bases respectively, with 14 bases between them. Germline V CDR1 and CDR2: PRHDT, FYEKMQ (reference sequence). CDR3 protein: CASSLGPSRVNEQYF. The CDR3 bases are TGTGCCAGCAGCTTAGGCCCTTCCCGGGTAAACGAGCAGTACTTC. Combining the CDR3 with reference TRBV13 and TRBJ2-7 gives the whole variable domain AAGVIQSPRHLIKEKRETATLKCYPIPRHDTVYWYQQGPGQDPQFLISFYEKMQSDKGSIPDRFSAQQFSDYHSELNMSSLELGDSALYFCASSLGPSRVNEQYFGPGTRLTVT.

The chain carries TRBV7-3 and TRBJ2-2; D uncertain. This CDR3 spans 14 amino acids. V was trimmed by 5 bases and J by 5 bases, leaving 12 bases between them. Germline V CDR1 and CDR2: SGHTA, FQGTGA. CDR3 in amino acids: CASSPDLLTGELFF. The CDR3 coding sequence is TGTGCCAGCAGCCCTGACTTGCTGACCGGGGAGCTGTTTTTT. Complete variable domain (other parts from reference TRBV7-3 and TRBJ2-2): GAGVSQTPSNKVTEKGKYVELRCDPISGHTALYWYRQSLGQGPEFLIYFQGTGAADDSGLPNDRFFAVRPEGSVSTLKIQRTERGDSAVYLCASSPDLLTGELFFGEGSRLTVL.

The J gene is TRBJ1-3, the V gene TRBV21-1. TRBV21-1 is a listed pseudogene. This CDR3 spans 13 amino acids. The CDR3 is CASERRSGNTIYF. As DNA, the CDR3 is TGTGCCAGCGAACGGAGATCTGGAAACACCATATATTTT.

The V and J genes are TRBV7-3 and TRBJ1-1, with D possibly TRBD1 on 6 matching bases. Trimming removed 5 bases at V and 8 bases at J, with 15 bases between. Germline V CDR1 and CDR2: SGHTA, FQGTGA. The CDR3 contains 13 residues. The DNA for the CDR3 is TGTGCCAGCAGCCCCATGGGGGGGCTCGAAGCTTTCTTT. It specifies CASSPMGGLEAFF.

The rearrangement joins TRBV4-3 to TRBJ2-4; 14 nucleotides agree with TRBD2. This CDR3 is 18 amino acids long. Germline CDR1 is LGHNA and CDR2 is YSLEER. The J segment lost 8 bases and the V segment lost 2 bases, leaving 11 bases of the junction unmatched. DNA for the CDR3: TGCGCCAGCAGCCAACTACAGCGGGGACTAGCGGGGGAGGACATTCAGTACTTC. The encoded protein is CASSQLQRGLAGEDIQYF.

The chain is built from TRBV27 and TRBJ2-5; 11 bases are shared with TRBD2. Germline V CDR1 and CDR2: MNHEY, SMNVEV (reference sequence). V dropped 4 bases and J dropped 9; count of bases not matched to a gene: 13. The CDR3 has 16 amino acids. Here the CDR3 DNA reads TGTGCCAGCAGTTCCCAGGGACTAGCGGCGGAAACCTCCCAGTACTTC. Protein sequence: CASSSQGLAAETSQYF.

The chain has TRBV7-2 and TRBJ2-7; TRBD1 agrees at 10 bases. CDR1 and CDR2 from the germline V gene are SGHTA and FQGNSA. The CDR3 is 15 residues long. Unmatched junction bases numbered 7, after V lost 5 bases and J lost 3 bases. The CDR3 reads CASSPETGGGYEQYF. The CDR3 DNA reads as TGTGCCAGCAGCCCAGAGACAGGGGGCGGCTACGAGCAGTACTTC.

The CDR3 loop reads CASSLAGNEQFF. The CDR3 DNA reads as TGTGCCAGCAGTCTAGCGGGCAATGAGCAGTTCTTC. The rearrangement uses TRBV5-8 and TRBJ2-1; 8 bases line up with TRBD2. The V and J ends lost 5 bases and 6 bases, in that order; junction bases with no gene match: 1. CDR3 length equals 12 residues. Germline CDR1 SGHTS, CDR2 YDEGEE.

For the CDR3, the DNA is TGTGCCAGCTCACCTAGTCTGACGCAGGGCCTAACAGATACGCAGTATTTT. Translation: CASSPSLTQGLTDTQYF. The chain has TRBV18 and TRBJ2-3, with D possibly TRBD1 on 5 matching bases. Trimming stripped 3 bases from V and 3 bases from J, with 19 bases between. The CDR3 sequence is 17 residues long. In germline, CDR1 is KGHSH, CDR2 LQKENI.

CDR3 nucleotide sequence: TGTGCCTGGAGTGGACTAGCGGGGCTCGGAGAGACCCAGTACTTC. Its translation: CAWSGLAGLGETQYF. The chain employs TRBV30 and TRBJ2-5; TRBD2 agrees at 11 bases. The V gene's germline CDR1 is GTSNPN and CDR2 SVGIG (reference sequence). After removal of 1 base from V and 4 bases from J, the junction contained 5 bases not matched to a gene. This CDR3 has 15 amino acids.

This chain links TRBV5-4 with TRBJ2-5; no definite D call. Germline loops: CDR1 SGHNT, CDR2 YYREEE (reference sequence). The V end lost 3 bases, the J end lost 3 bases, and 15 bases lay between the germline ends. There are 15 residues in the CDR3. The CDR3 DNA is TGTGCCAGCAGCTGGCCCAGCGACCCCGAAGAGACCCAGTACTTC. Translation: CASSWPSDPEETQYF.

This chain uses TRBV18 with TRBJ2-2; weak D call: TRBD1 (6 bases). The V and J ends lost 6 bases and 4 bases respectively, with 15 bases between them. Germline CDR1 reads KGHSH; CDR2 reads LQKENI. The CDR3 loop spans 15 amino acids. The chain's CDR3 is CASSPTTGITGELFF. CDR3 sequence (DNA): TGTGCCAGCTCTCCTACAACAGGGATCACCGGGGAGCTGTTTTTT.

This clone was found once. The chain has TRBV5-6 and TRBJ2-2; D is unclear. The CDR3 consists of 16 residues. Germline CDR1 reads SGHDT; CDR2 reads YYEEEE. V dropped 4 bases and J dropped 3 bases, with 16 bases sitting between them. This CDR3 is CASSPPPSVDTGELFF. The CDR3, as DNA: TGTGCCAGCAGCCCCCCCCCGAGTGTCGACACCGGGGAGCTGTTTTTT. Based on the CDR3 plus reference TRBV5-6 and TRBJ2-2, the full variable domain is DAGVTQSPTHLIKTRGQQVTLRCSPKSGHDTVSWYQQALGQGPQFIFQYYEEEERQRGNFPDRFSGHQFPNYSSELNVNALLLGDSALYLCASSPPPSVDTGELFFGEGSRLTVL.

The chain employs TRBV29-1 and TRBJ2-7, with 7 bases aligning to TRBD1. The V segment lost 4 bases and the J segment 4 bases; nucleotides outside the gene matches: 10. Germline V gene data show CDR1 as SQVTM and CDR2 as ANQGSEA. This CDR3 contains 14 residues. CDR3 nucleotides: TGCAGCGTTGCGGGTCCCACAGGGGAGTACGAGCAGTACTTC. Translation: CSVAGPTGEYEQYF.

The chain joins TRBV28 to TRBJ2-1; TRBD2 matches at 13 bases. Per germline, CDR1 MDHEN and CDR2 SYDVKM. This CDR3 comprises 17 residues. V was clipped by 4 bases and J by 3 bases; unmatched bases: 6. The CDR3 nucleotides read TGTGCCAGCAGTTCCGGGACTAGCGGGGATGTCTACAATGAGCAGTTCTTC. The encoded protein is CASSSGTSGDVYNEQFF.

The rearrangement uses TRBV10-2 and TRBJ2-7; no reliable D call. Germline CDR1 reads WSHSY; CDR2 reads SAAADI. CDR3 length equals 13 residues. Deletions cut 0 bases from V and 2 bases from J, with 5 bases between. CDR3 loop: CASSESTPYEQYF. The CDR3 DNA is TGCGCCAGCAGTGAGTCGACACCCTACGAGCAGTACTTC.

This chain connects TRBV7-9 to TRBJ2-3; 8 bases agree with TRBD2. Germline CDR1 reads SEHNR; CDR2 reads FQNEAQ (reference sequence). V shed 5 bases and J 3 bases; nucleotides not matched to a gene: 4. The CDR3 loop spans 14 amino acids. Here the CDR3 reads CASSPRLATDTQYF. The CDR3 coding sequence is TGTGCCAGCAGCCCCCGACTAGCGACAGATACGCAGTATTTT.

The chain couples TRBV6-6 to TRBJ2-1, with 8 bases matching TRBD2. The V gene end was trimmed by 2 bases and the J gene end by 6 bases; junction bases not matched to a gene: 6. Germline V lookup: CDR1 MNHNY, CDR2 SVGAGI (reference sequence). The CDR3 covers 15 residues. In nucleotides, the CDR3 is TGTGCCAGCAGTTACGAGGCGGGAGGACTCAATGAGCAGTTCTTC. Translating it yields CASSYEAGGLNEQFF.